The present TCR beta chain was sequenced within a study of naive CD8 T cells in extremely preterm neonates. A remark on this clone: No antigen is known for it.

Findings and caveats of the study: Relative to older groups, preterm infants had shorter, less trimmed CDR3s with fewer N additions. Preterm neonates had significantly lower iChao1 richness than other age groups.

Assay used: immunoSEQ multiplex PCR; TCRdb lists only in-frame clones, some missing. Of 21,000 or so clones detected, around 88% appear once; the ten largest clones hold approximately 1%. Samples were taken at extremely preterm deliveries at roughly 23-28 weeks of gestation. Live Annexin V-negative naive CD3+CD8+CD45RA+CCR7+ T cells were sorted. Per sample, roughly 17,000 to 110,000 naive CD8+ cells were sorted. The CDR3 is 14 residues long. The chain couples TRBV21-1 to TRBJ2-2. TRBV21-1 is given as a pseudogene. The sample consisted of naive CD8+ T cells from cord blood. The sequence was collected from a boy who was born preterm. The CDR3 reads CASSKEANTGELFF. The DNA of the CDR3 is TGTGCCAGCAGCAAAGAGGCGAACACCGGGGAGCTGTTTTTT.